This TCR beta chain originates from a study of cytomegalovirus exposure and HLA in healthy donors. Study-wide results and caveats: The Asian-associated ancestry cluster reportedly had fewer N-insertions than the roughly 670-donor mean in a later analysis. Likely technical artifact: a cluster of highly shared sequence variants. Across donors, sequencing depth was assumed by presence/absence analyses to be roughly uniform. DRB1 showed the most TCR associations and HLA-C the fewest in a later analysis, as rates varied by HLA locus.

The PCR employed 60 Vbeta primers together with 13 Jbeta primers. Repertoires were generated with immunoSEQ multiplex PCR, while TCRdb's copy carries only in-frame clones and drops some. This sample has about 150,000 clones, with around 80% found just once. Notes on this clone: Its antigen is undetermined.

V shed 0 bases and J shed 5 bases, with 13 bases lying between them. Germline lookup yields CDR1 MGHRA and CDR2 YSYEKL. The CDR3 runs to 15 residues. The source of this sequence is a woman aged 40 to 49 in good health and CMV-seronegative. This chain links TRBV4-1 with TRBJ2-5; weak D call: TRBD2 (5 bases). Sequenced input: PBMCs. DNA for the CDR3: TGCGCCAGCAGCCAAGATTTGGCCCGGAGGGAGACCCAGTACTTC. Amino acid sequence: CASSQDLARRETQYF.